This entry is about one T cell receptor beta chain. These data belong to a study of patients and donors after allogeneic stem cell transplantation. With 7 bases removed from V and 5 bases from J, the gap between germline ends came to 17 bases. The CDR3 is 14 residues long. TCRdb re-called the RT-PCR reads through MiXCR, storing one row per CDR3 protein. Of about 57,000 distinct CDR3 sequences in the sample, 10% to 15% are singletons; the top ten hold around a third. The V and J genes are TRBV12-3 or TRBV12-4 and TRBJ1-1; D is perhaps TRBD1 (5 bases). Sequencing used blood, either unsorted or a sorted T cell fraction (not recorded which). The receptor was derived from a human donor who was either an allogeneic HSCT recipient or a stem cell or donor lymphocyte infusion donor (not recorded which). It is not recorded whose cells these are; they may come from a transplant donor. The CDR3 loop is CASTRGATGTEAFF. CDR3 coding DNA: TGTGCCAGCACCCGAGGGGCCACCGGGACTGAAGCTTTCTTT.